One T cell receptor beta chain is described in this entry. Its antigen is currently unknown. This entry belongs to a study of a mutant IDH1 vaccine in newly diagnosed glioma. Generated by immunoSEQ multiplex PCR, the TCRdb table keeps only in-frame clones and is missing some. The table lists around 62,000 clones, about 91% of them singletons, with 1.9% in the top ten. Germline-derived CDR1 and CDR2 are SNHLY and FYNNEI. V lost 3 bases, J lost 2 bases, and 10 bases lay in between. The CDR3 totals 14 residues. Time point described: week 11, during vaccination. One vaccine dose held 300 ug of mutant IDH1 20-mer peptide and came with topical imiquimod.

The specimen was PBMCs, collected from a glioma patient whose treatment included an IDH1 peptide vaccine. The chain links TRBV2 to TRBJ1-2; D remains ambiguous. The sequence came from a man between 40 and 49 years old with glioma. The CDR3 nucleotides read TGTGCCAGCAGTGATAGGCGGATGAACTATGGCTACACCTTC. This translates into CASSDRRMNYGYTF.